These 27 T cell receptor beta chains originate from one sample sequenced in a study of T cells in women clearing cervical HPV infection (dated by TCRdb to 2017 to 2018). The library came from the immunoSEQ multiplex PCR assay. The table was pulled from immuneACCESS by TCRdb, which kept in-frame rearrangements only. Such tables lose some clones; where checked, under half of the loss comes from unresolved V genes, and the rest has no known cause. Per the sample table, the count is tens of thousands of clones. In total, the top ten clones hold 35% of the sample. Sequencing was performed on blood buffy coat. Source of these receptors: a woman aged 18 to 75 with a cervical HPV16 infection that either progressed to CIN3+ or cleared (not recorded which).

CDR3 bases read: TGTGCCAGTAGTACCTTAGGGTTTATAGAAGTTACG. This encodes CASSTLGFIEVT. The complete CDR3 reads CASSTLGFIEVTQYF. The chain carries TRBV19 and TRBJ2-3; D is ambiguous. The CDR3 end lies 3 residues beyond the end of the read and is filled in from the germline J gene. Trimming left V 4 bases short and J 8 bases short, with 19 bases between. Germline loops: CDR1 LNHDA, CDR2 SQIVND (reference sequence). CDR3 length equals 15 residues.

On this clone: The read terminates 3 residues ahead of where the CDR3 ends, so the germline J gene completes it. The sample holds other DNA sequences that translate to the same CDR3. V gene TRBV19 combines with J gene TRBJ1-3; tentative D call: TRBD1 (5 bases). Between the trimmed V and J ends, which lost 8 bases and 0 bases, there was a span of 17 bases. This CDR3 spans 16 amino acids. CDR1 is LNHDA, CDR2 SQIVND, per germline (reference sequence). Partial CDR3 DNA: TGTGCCAGTTACACCGCGGGGAGGGGCTCTGGAAACACC. Translating gives CASYTAGRGSGNT. The whole CDR3 reads CASYTAGRGSGNTIYF.

A word on this clone: The sequenced fragment ends 3 residues before the CDR3 boundary, so the rest is inferred from the germline J gene. The V gene is TRBV6-1, the J gene TRBJ1-2; TRBD1 might be the D (5 bases). This CDR3 comprises 13 residues. The germline V gene encodes CDR1 MNHNS and CDR2 SASEGT. V lost 2 bases, J lost 6 bases, and 10 bases lay in between. CDR3 amino acids: CASSEPGWDGYTF. The covered CDR3 bases are TGTGCCAGCAGTGAACCAGGGTGGGATGGC.

Concerning this clone: The CDR3 extends 3 residues past the end of the read, so its final part is completed from the germline J gene. V and J are TRBV7-2 and TRBJ2-3, with unresolved D. V was cut by 1 base and J by 4 bases, with 6 bases left in between. The CDR3 totals 13 residues. Germline values: CDR1 SGHTA, CDR2 FQGNSA. The CDR3: CASSLGLADTQYF. The covered CDR3 bases are TGTGCCAGCAGCTTAGGGCTCGCAGATACG.

With respect to this clone: The DNA ends 3 residues before the CDR3 does, and the rest of the CDR3 is filled in from the germline J gene. This chain joins TRBV20-1 and TRBJ2-7; TRBD1 might be the D (6 bases). Trimming cost V 3 bases and J 2 bases, with 14 bases left between them. Germline CDR1 and CDR2: DFQATT and SNEGSKA (reference sequence). This CDR3 is built from 14 residues. The CDR3 sequence: CSARDSSFPYEQYF. CDR3 DNA, as far as it was read: TGCAGTGCTAGGGACAGTAGTTTCCCCTACGAG.

Regarding this clone: Sequencing ends 3 residues short of the CDR3 end; the germline J gene provides the rest. The V call is TRBV5-6, the J call TRBJ2-7; 8 nucleotides agree with TRBD2. The CDR3 runs 14 residues. Germline CDR1 SGHDT, CDR2 YYEEEE. Unmatched junction bases numbered 4, after V lost 5 bases and J lost 0 bases. The CDR3 bases that were read are TGTGCCAGCAGTACAAGCGGGAGCTCCTACGAG. Translated, it gives CASSTSGSSYE. The full-length CDR3 reads as CASSTSGSSYEQYF.

A remark on this clone: The read halts 3 residues ahead of the CDR3 end, with the missing end drawn from the germline J gene. This chain links TRBV29-1 with TRBJ2-7, with 7 bases identical to TRBD1. The V and J ends lost 7 bases and 1 base, in that order; junction bases with no gene match: 13. The CDR3 covers 15 residues. Germline V gene data show CDR1 as SQVTM and CDR2 as ANQGSEA. Partial CDR3 DNA: TGCAGCGCTCTCACTACAGGGGATTTATCCTACGAG. Protein: CSALTTGDLSYE. The CDR3 in its entirety is CSALTTGDLSYEQYF.

To note about this clone: From the germline J gene comes the end of the CDR3, since the read stops 3 residues before it. The V and J genes are TRBV30 and TRBJ2-5; 9 nucleotides line up with TRBD1. From germline, CDR1 is GTSNPN and CDR2 SVGIG (reference sequence). The CDR3 loop spans 19 amino acids. The J segment lost 4 bases and the V segment lost 3 bases, leaving 21 bases of the junction unmatched. CDR3: CAWRFRTGGFEWGRETQYF. Incomplete CDR3 DNA: TGTGCCTGGAGGTTTCGCACAGGGGGCTTCGAATGGGGTCGAGAGACC.

Details on this clone: The read falls 3 residues short of the CDR3 end, and the missing part is taken from the germline J gene. This rearrangement joins TRBV7-2 to TRBJ2-7, with 10 bases identical to TRBD2. Looked up from germline, CDR1 is SGHTA and CDR2 is FQGNSA. There are 15 residues in the CDR3. The V gene end was trimmed by 3 bases and the J gene end by 4 bases; junction bases not matched to a gene: 6. The covered CDR3 bases are TGTGCCAGCAGCTTGGGTCCTAGCGGGAGTTACGAG. Translation: CASSLGPSGSYE. The CDR3 reads in full as CASSLGPSGSYEQYF.

Concerning this clone itself: Sequencing ends 3 residues short of the CDR3 end; the germline J gene provides the rest. The chain carries TRBV2 and TRBJ2-2; D may match TRBD1 or TRBD2 (5 bases each). This CDR3 spans 14 amino acids. CDR1 SNHLY and CDR2 FYNNEI come from the germline V gene. The sequenced part of the CDR3 DNA is TGTGCCAGCAGTGAAGGCCAGGGTCGGGAAAAG. Protein sequence: CASSEGQGREK. The CDR3 in full is CASSEGQGREKLFF.

With regard to this clone: The read is 3 residues too short to cover the CDR3 end, so that end is filled in from the germline J gene. V usage is TRBV18 and J usage is TRBJ1-2; 10 nucleotides agree with TRBD1. The CDR3 loop spans 14 amino acids. Germline CDR1 and CDR2: KGHSH and LQKENI. The DNA read from the CDR3 is TGTGCCAGCTCATGGACAGGGGGACCCTACGAC. It codes for CASSWTGGPYD. In full, the CDR3 is CASSWTGGPYDYTF.

CDR3 loop: CASSTGQGEETQYF. The CDR3 DNA, read in part, is TGTGCCAGCAGCACGGGACAGGGAGAAGAGACC. The rearrangement uses TRBV7-9 and TRBJ2-5, with 9 nucleotides matching TRBD1. Read coverage stops 3 residues before the CDR3 terminus; the germline J gene supplies the remainder. The trim removed 5 bases at V and 3 bases at J, leaving 4 bases unmatched. Per the germline V gene, CDR1 is SEHNR and CDR2 is FQNEAQ (reference sequence). The CDR3 has 14 residues.

Comments on this clone: The read is 3 residues too short to cover the CDR3 end, so that end is filled in from the germline J gene. The chain carries TRBV14 and TRBJ1-2, with D tentatively TRBD1 (5 bases). V lost 4 bases and J 4 bases, leaving 16 bases between the germline ends. CDR1 and CDR2 (germline): SGHDN, FVKESK. The CDR3 is made up of 15 amino acids. The covered CDR3 bases are TGTGCCAGCAGCCGAAACCCACAGGCACCCTATGGC. Translation gives CASSRNPQAPYG. In full, the CDR3 is CASSRNPQAPYGYTF. The full variable domain, rest sourced from reference TRBV14 and TRBJ1-2, is EAGVTQFPSHSVIEKGQTVTLRCDPISGHDNLYWYRRVMGKEIKFLLHFVKESKQDESGMPNNRFLAERTGGTYSTLKVQPAELEDSGVYFCASSRNPQAPYGYTFGSGTRLTVV.

Points on this clone: Other DNA sequences in the sample encode the same CDR3. The CDR3 spells CASSLAGQRLDTIYF. CDR3 DNA (partial): TGTGCCAGCAGCTTAGCGGGACAGCGACTGGACACC. The chain uses TRBV7-9 and TRBJ1-3; TRBD1 aligns across 7 bases. The read terminates 3 residues ahead of where the CDR3 ends, so the germline J gene completes it. The germline CDR1 and CDR2 sequences are SEHNR and FQNEAQ (reference sequence). V shed 0 bases and J 8 bases; nucleotides not matched to a gene: 7. This CDR3 has 15 amino acids.

With respect to this clone: Coverage ceases 3 residues before the CDR3 finishes, and the germline J gene fills in the end. V and J are TRBV6-2 or TRBV6-3 and TRBJ1-1; no reliable D call. Germline CDR1 reads MNHEY; CDR2 reads SVGEGT. This CDR3 has 13 residues. The covered CDR3 bases are TGTGCCAGCAGTTACTTGGGCAGCAAAGAA. Its translation is CASSYLGSKE. The entire CDR3 protein is CASSYLGSKEAFF.

On this clone itself: From the germline J gene comes the end of the CDR3, since the read stops 3 residues before it. V is TRBV30 and J is TRBJ1-1; D gene unclear. V lost 1 base and J lost 5, with 8 bases in between. CDR1 and CDR2 from the germline V gene are GTSNPN and SVGIG (reference sequence). This CDR3 contains 12 residues. The CDR3 bases that were read are TGTGCCTGGAGTGAATTCCGGACTGAA. Its protein product is CAWSEFRTE. The full CDR3 sequence reads CAWSEFRTEAFF.

Notes on this clone: The read ends 3 residues before the CDR3 terminus; that terminus is restored from the germline J gene. V and J are TRBV20-1 and TRBJ2-1; D uncertain. With 4 bases removed from V and 8 bases from J, the gap between germline ends came to 15 bases. The CDR3 extends over 13 amino acids. Germline V CDR1 and CDR2: DFQATT, SNEGSKA (reference sequence). CDR3 residues: CSATSVGRDEQFF. Partial CDR3 DNA: TGCAGTGCTACGAGCGTTGGTCGGGATGAG.

On this clone itself: The sequenced fragment ends 3 residues before the CDR3 boundary, so the rest is inferred from the germline J gene. The chain is built from TRBV7-3 and TRBJ2-1, with D unresolved. The V gene lost 8 bases and the J gene lost 4 bases, with 12 bases spanning the gap. Germline CDR1 reads SGHTA; CDR2 reads FQGTGA. CDR3 length: 13 residues. CDR3 DNA (partial): TGTGCCAGCGCCGGCGGAGCATACAATGAG. This codes for CASAGGAYNE. The whole CDR3 reads CASAGGAYNEQFF.

A word on this clone: The read terminates 3 residues ahead of where the CDR3 ends, so the germline J gene completes it. The chain joins TRBV2 to TRBJ2-7; maybe TRBD1 (5 bases). Between the trimmed V and J ends, which lost 4 bases and 6 bases, there was a span of 7 bases. Germline CDR1 reads SNHLY; CDR2 reads FYNNEI. The CDR3 runs to 11 residues. The CDR3 DNA, read in part, is TGTGCCAGCAGTGTTGGGGCCGAG. This translates into CASSVGAE. The CDR3 as a whole reads CASSVGAEQYF.

Regarding this clone: Read data end 3 residues before the CDR3 end; the end is taken from the germline J gene. V and J are TRBV11-3 and TRBJ2-5, with D possibly matching TRBD2 (5 bases). With 5 bases removed from V and 2 bases from J, the gap between germline ends came to 9 bases. CDR1 SGHNT and CDR2 YENEEA come from the germline V gene. The CDR3 is 13 amino acids. The CDR3: CASSRWTQETQYF. CDR3 DNA, as far as it was read: TGTGCCAGCAGCCGTTGGACTCAAGAGACC.

With regard to this clone: The sequenced fragment ends 3 residues before the CDR3 boundary, so the rest is inferred from the germline J gene. This chain connects TRBV18 to TRBJ1-1; TRBD1 matches at 8 bases. Losses at the gene ends were 3 bases for V and 2 bases for J; bases not matched to a gene: 8. The CDR3 totals 16 residues. The V gene's germline CDR1 is KGHSH and CDR2 LQKENI. CDR3 DNA (partial): TGTGCCAGCTCACCCCAGGGGGCGCTCCTTAACACTGAA. This gives the protein CASSPQGALLNTE. The CDR3 as a whole reads CASSPQGALLNTEAFF.

In the case of this clone: Read sequence stops 3 residues before the CDR3 end, and the germline J gene provides the missing end. This sequence joins TRBV2 and TRBJ1-6; D ambiguous. Looked up from germline, CDR1 is SNHLY and CDR2 is FYNNEI. The CDR3 consists of 16 residues. The ends were cut back, 6 bases at V and 0 bases at J, with 12 bases in the middle. The CDR3 DNA, read in part, is TGTGCCAGCAGGAAACTGCAAAGCTCCTATAATTCACCC. This codes for CASRKLQSSYNSP. The CDR3 in full is CASRKLQSSYNSPLHF.

A remark on this clone: The read ends 3 residues shy of where the CDR3 ends; the end is completed using the germline J gene. The chain has TRBV29-1 and TRBJ1-1; D is possibly TRBD1 (6 bases). There are 17 residues in the CDR3. Germline CDR1 is SQVTM and CDR2 is ANQGSEA. Trimming shortened V by 5 bases and J by 5 bases, and 27 bases separated the two germline ends. CDR3 residues: CSVIRRIGRGVVTEAFF. The CDR3 DNA, read in part, is TGCAGCGTTATAAGGAGGATAGGCAGGGGAGTAGTAACTGAA.

As concerns this clone: The sequenced fragment ends 3 residues before the CDR3 boundary, so the rest is inferred from the germline J gene. The chain carries TRBV10-1 and TRBJ2-7, with a possible D match to TRBD1 (5 bases). This CDR3 comprises 12 residues. CDR1 and CDR2 (germline): WNHNN, SYGVQD (reference sequence). Between the trimmed V and J ends, which lost 5 bases and 2 bases, there was a span of 7 bases. The CDR3: CASSTGPYEQYF. The CDR3 bases that were read are TGCGCCAGCAGTACAGGACCCTACGAG.

Comment on this clone: The CDR3 extends 3 residues past the end of the read, so its final part is completed from the germline J gene. The chain has TRBV5-1 and TRBJ2-7; D uncertain. This CDR3 has 16 residues. Germline CDR1 SGHRS, CDR2 YFSETQ. Trimming took 4 bases from V and 3 from J, leaving 20 bases between them. CDR3 DNA (partial): TGCGCCAGCAGCAACCTCAGAAAGGCTACTAACTACGAG. Its protein product is CASSNLRKATNYE. The full CDR3 protein is CASSNLRKATNYEQYF. Supplemented by reference TRBV5-1 and TRBJ2-7, the full variable domain reads KAGVTQTPRYLIKTRGQQVTLSCSPISGHRSVSWYQQTPGQGLQFLFEYFSETQRNKGNFPGRFSGRQFSNSRSEMNVSTLELGDSALYLCASSNLRKATNYEQYFGPGTRLTVT.

CDR3 amino acids: CASTPKAGSGGRHYEQYF. Partial CDR3 DNA: TGTGCCAGTACACCCAAAGCAGGTAGCGGGGGCCGTCACTACGAG. V usage is TRBV19 and J usage is TRBJ2-7; 9 bases agree with TRBD2. With the read ending 3 residues before the CDR3 end, the germline J gene is used to fill in that end. The CDR3 is made up of 18 amino acids. V lost 7 bases and J lost 3; bases outside the gene matches: 19. Per germline, CDR1 LNHDA and CDR2 SQIVND (reference sequence).

In regard to this clone: The read finishes 3 residues shy of the CDR3 end, and the germline J gene is used to complete it. V and J are TRBV5-1 and TRBJ2-1; 10 bases are a match to TRBD2. There are 14 residues in the CDR3. J lost 9 bases, V lost 1 base, and 4 bases had no gene match. Germline CDR1 is SGHRS and CDR2 is YFSETQ. The CDR3 protein is CASSLKSGRGEQFF. The sequenced CDR3 bases are TGCGCCAGCAGCTTGAAAAGCGGGAGGGGTGAG.